This T cell receptor beta chain was documented in a study of technical replicates of blood from several donors. There are 12 residues in the CDR3. Germline values: CDR1 MDHEN, CDR2 SYDVKM. V shed 8 bases, J shed 4 bases, and the junction held 5 bases outside the gene matches. Here immunoSEQ multiplex PCR was the method, and the copy in TCRdb shows in-frame clones only, minus some. The sample consists of approximately 75,000 clones, around 97% of them appearing once. This clonotype originated in a human donor in good health. Material: T cells isolated from PBMCs. The V call is TRBV28, the J call TRBJ2-7; TRBD1 agrees at 7 bases. CDR3 DNA sequence: TGTGCCAGCCGGGACAGTCTATACGAGCAGTACTTC. Protein product: CASRDSLYEQYF. Supplemented by reference TRBV28 and TRBJ2-7, the full variable domain reads DVKVTQSSRYLVKRTGEKVFLECVQDMDHENMFWYRQDPGLGLRLIYFSYDVKMKEKGDIPEGYSVSREKKERFSLILESASTNQTSMYLCASRDSLYEQYFGPGTRLTVT.